A selection of T cell receptor beta chains follows, all from one sample in a study of cytomegalovirus exposure and HLA in healthy donors. Sequencing was performed with immunoSEQ multiplex PCR; in TCRdb, only in-frame clones are kept and a portion is missing. This sample has about 94,000 clones, with around 66% found just once. The sample comprised PBMCs. The receptors derive from a man aged 25 to 45 in good health and CMV-seronegative. Each CDR3 is given with its conserved first and last residue. Fields, in order: D gene, V gene, CDR3 protein. D genes are given only for firm matches.

>.|TRBV27
CASRAWTATNEKLFF
>.|TRBV9
CASSVGQGETQYF
>TRBD2|TRBV7-9
CASSYLAGSGFF
>.|TRBV7-9
CASSLGRGERSEKLFF
>TRBD2|TRBV7-3
CASSPSGRADTQYF
>.|TRBV28
CASSLSQGWRETQYF
>.|TRBV7-9
CSSSFRDSYGYEQYF
>.|TRBV5-1
CASRAPGGYNEKLFF
>.|TRBV7-8
CASSLKGPTASNTQYF
>TRBD1|TRBV19
CASSRQGAWIAEAFF
>TRBD2|TRBV2
CASSGMGEGTDTQYF
>TRBD2|TRBV7-2
CASSPPSGVSYEQYF
>.|TRBV7-3
CASSRNGGGLYEQYF
>TRBD2|TRBV27
CANLGLAGGTDTQYF
>.|TRBV7-9
CSSSLAVPHSYEQYF
>.|TRBV30
CAWTLSGGEKLFF
>TRBD2|TRBV10-1
CASSDVTSGPSSTDTQYF
>TRBD1|TRBV19
CASSTGGASETQYF
>.|TRBV7-9
CASSFGLANTGELFF
>.|TRBV7-9
CASSPWTASVGETQYF
>.|TRBV7-2
CASRGESSGNTIYF
>TRBD1|TRBV5-8
CASSSDRDRGSRDQPQHF
>TRBD2|TRBV27
CASSFAKTGGPFYEQYF
>TRBD2|TRBV29-1
CSVTTLAGGLYNEQFF
>.|TRBV10-3
CAITSVTGELFF
>TRBD1|TRBV6-5
CASSYKDRGEHYTF
>.|TRBV9
CASSEGPGELFF
>.|TRBV25-1
CASSGQAVMSYEQYF
>.|TRBV5-1
CASSPGTLSADTQYF
>.|TRBV5-1
CASSLLGGAGANVLTF
>TRBD1|TRBV6-1
CASSGSGTGIVF
>TRBD1|TRBV2
CASRDDRAYGYTF
>.|TRBV7-3
CASSLGPAGEQYF
>.|TRBV7-3
CASSQDLTVKETQYF
>.|TRBV7-9
CASSPGGDTIYF
>.|TRBV15
CATSTPRDTGELFF
>TRBD1|TRBV19
CASSIFPSGDSQTQYF